These 15 T cell receptor beta chains were sequenced from one sample in a study of OX40 agonist ivuxolimab in advanced cancers. Clones were read by immunoSEQ multiplex PCR, and TCRdb kept only the in-frame ones, dropping some. Here the sample spans some 57,000 clones, 70% to 90% being singletons. The sample here was CD4+ or CD8+ T cells sorted from blood, taken in a trial of the OX40 agonist ivuxolimab. The receptors were sampled from an adult with an advanced solid tumor such as melanoma, head and neck, liver or kidney cancer.

J is TRBJ2-5 and V is TRBV5-4, with 11 bases that match TRBD1. Judging by the DNA end, TRBJ2-7 fits better; the J call may be wrong. Germline V lookup: CDR1 SGHNT, CDR2 YYREEE (reference sequence). This CDR3 region has 14 residues. CDR3 DNA sequence: TGTGCCAGCAGCCCCGGGACAGGGGGCTACGAGCAGTACTTC. Translated, it gives CASSPGTGGYEQYF.

This clone was seen a handful of times. The chain links TRBV28 to TRBJ1-1; tentatively, D is TRBD1 (5 bases). The CDR3 totals 13 residues. Germline V gene lookup returns CDR1 MDHEN and CDR2 SYDVKM. Trimming shortened V by 5 bases and J by 1 base, and 8 bases separated the two germline ends. The CDR3 sequence is CASSRTTNTEAFF. CDR3 DNA: TGTGCCAGCAGTCGGACAACGAACACTGAAGCTTTCTTT.

The chain uses TRBV5-1 and TRBJ1-1; D possibly corresponds to TRBD1 (5 bases). The germline gives CDR1 SGHRS, CDR2 YFSETQ. The CDR3 runs to 15 residues. Between the trimmed V and J ends, which lost 2 bases and 0 bases, there was a span of 11 bases. CDR3 nucleotide sequence: TGCGCCAGCAGCTTTCAGGGTCTCATGAACACTGAAGCTTTCTTT. It codes for CASSFQGLMNTEAFF.

The rearrangement links TRBV4-1 to TRBJ2-3; 12 positions match TRBD2. Germline CDR1 and CDR2: MGHRA and YSYEKL. The CDR3 is made up of 17 amino acids. Trimming took 6 bases from V and 2 from J; bases not matched to a gene: 9. Here the CDR3 DNA reads TGCGCCAGCAGGCTCGGCGGACTAGCGGGGACCACAGATACGCAGTATTTT. It codes for CASRLGGLAGTTDTQYF.

The chain is built from TRBV5-4 and TRBJ1-2; D ambiguous. Germline V gene data show CDR1 as SGHNT and CDR2 as YYREEE (reference sequence). The CDR3 sequence is 16 residues long. The V end was cut by 4 bases, the J end by 6 bases, with 22 bases between. The CDR3 DNA follows: TGTGCCAGCAGCCCCGGGTTGGACGGGCCGCGTAATGGCTACACCTTC. Translating it yields CASSPGLDGPRNGYTF. The whole variable domain, filled in from reference TRBV5-4 and TRBJ1-2, reads ETGVTQSPTHLIKTRGQQVTLRCSSQSGHNTVSWYQQALGQGPQFIFQYYREEENGRGNFPPRFSGLQFPNYSSELNVNALELDDSALYLCASSPGLDGPRNGYTFGSGTRLTVV.

The chain combines TRBV29-1 with TRBJ2-3, with TRBD2 matching 8 bases. V gave up 5 bases and J gave up 3 bases; unmatched junction bases: 4. Germline V gene sequence: CDR1 SQVTM, CDR2 ANQGSEA. The CDR3 totals 13 residues. The CDR3 DNA is TGCAGCGTTCTACCGGGGGGGACAGATACGCAGTATTTT. Translated: CSVLPGGTDTQYF.

CDR3 DNA sequence: TGTGCCAGCAGCCTGAACAGGGGGTGGGAGACCCAGTACTTC. Amino acid sequence: CASSLNRGWETQYF. The rearrangement uses TRBV7-2 and TRBJ2-5; 8 nucleotides line up with TRBD1. CDR3 length equals 14 residues. V gave up 5 bases and J gave up 5 bases; unmatched junction bases: 7. Looked up from germline, CDR1 is SGHTA and CDR2 is FQGNSA.

The chain has TRBV18 and TRBJ2-2, with 14 bases aligning to TRBD2. After removal of 3 bases from V and 3 bases from J, the junction contained 9 bases not matched to a gene. Germline lookup yields CDR1 KGHSH and CDR2 LQKENI. The CDR3 is made up of 19 amino acids. The CDR3 protein is CASSPVGTSGRGDTGELFF. CDR3 DNA sequence: TGTGCCAGCTCACCGGTCGGGACTAGCGGGAGAGGGGACACCGGGGAGCTGTTTTTT.

The genes are TRBV14 and TRBJ1-3; D perhaps matches TRBD1 (5 bases). The CDR3 length is 14 residues. Germline lookup yields CDR1 SGHDN and CDR2 FVKESK. V gave up 1 base and J gave up 16 bases, with 20 bases separating them. The CDR3 region is CASSQAGVADISYF. The CDR3 coding sequence is TGTGCCAGCAGCCAAGCGGGGGTTGCGGACATATCCTATTTT.

The chain recombines TRBV7-3 with TRBJ2-3, with unresolved D. The CDR3 extends over 16 amino acids. Germline values: CDR1 SGHTA, CDR2 FQGTGA. V lost 2 bases, J lost 1 base, and 13 bases lay in between. In DNA form, the CDR3 reads TGTGCCAGCAGCTTACTAAGCGTTGGGGGCACAGATACGCAGTATTTT. This translates into CASSLLSVGGTDTQYF.

V is TRBV6-1 and J is TRBJ1-2; D remains unclear. V lost 7 bases, J lost 2 bases, and 8 bases lay in between. The germline V gene has CDR1 MNHNS and CDR2 SASEGT. The CDR3 loop spans 12 amino acids. The CDR3 region is CASKEGNYGYTF. The CDR3 region has the DNA TGTGCCAGCAAGGAGGGCAACTATGGCTACACCTTC.

In DNA, the CDR3 is TGTGCCAGCAGTTTATACAGCGGGAGGGAGCAAGGTACGCAGTATTTT. Amino acids: CASSLYSGREQGTQYF. The V and J genes are TRBV28 and TRBJ2-3; TRBD2 matches at 10 bases. Germline CDR1 is MDHEN and CDR2 is SYDVKM. V shed 1 base, J shed 8 bases, and the junction held 9 bases outside the gene matches. CDR3 length: 16 amino acids.

The chain uses TRBV29-1 and TRBJ2-5; D not resolved. Germline V gene lookup returns CDR1 SQVTM and CDR2 ANQGSEA. V gave up 5 bases and J gave up 5 bases, with 9 bases separating them. The CDR3 spans 11 residues. The CDR3 nucleotides read TGCAGCGTTACCCCTGGGGAGACCCAGTACTTC. This codes for CSVTPGETQYF.

The genes are TRBV28 and TRBJ2-5; unclear D gene. Germline loops: CDR1 MDHEN, CDR2 SYDVKM. The CDR3 covers 14 residues. Deletions cut 8 bases from V and 5 bases from J, with 18 bases between. The CDR3 loop reads CASDGPPGRETQYF. CDR3 DNA sequence: TGTGCCAGCGACGGGCCCCCCGGGCGGGAGACCCAGTACTTC.

Of note for this clone: Other DNA sequences in this specimen translate into the identical CDR3. The CDR3 sequence is CASSSGQGYNEQFF. The CDR3 coding sequence is TGTGCCAGCAGCTCAGGACAGGGATACAATGAGCAGTTCTTC. The chain uses TRBV7-9 and TRBJ2-1; 8 bases agree with TRBD1. The CDR3 has 14 amino acids. Germline CDR1 reads SEHNR; CDR2 reads FQNEAQ (reference sequence). Losses at the gene ends were 4 bases for V and 4 bases for J; bases not matched to a gene: 3.